One sample yielded the 30 T cell receptor beta chains listed below, sequenced in a study of shared clonotypes between healthy human individuals. Sequenced by immunoSEQ multiplex PCR; TCRdb stores in-frame clones only, minus some. The data show millions of clones, about 95% seen once. Naive CD8 cells, CD45RO-negative and positively selected for CCR7, excluded terminally differentiated effector memory CD45RA+ cells. Input material: naive CD8+ T cells sorted from blood. The receptors derive from a man aged 18 to 30 in good health.

This sequence joins TRBV12-5 and TRBJ2-3; 9 positions agree with TRBD1. Germline CDR1 is LGHNT and CDR2 is FRNRAP. This CDR3 is 16 amino acids long. V lost 5 bases, J lost 5 bases, and 11 bases stayed unmatched. CDR3 residues: CASGAPKQGAGDTQYF. The DNA of the CDR3 is TGTGCTAGTGGTGCCCCCAAACAGGGGGCCGGAGATACGCAGTATTTT. Combining the CDR3 with reference TRBV12-5 and TRBJ2-3 gives the whole variable domain DARVTQTPRHKVTEMGQEVTMRCQPILGHNTVFWYRQTMMQGLELLAYFRNRAPLDDSGMPKDRFSAEMPDATLATLKIQPSEPRDSAVYFCASGAPKQGAGDTQYFGPGTRLTVL.

J is TRBJ2-4 and V is TRBV4-1; 16 bases match TRBD2. The CDR3 runs to 16 residues. Germline V lookup: CDR1 MGHRA, CDR2 YSYEKL. Germline trimming cut 4 bases from V and 7 bases from J; bases unmatched to any gene: 4. The CDR3 protein is CASSPPGLAGGNIQYF. In nucleotides, the CDR3 is TGCGCCAGCAGCCCCCCGGGACTAGCGGGGGGGAACATTCAGTACTTC.

The chain joins TRBV7-6 to TRBJ2-1, with 8 bases matching TRBD1. CDR1 is SGHVS, CDR2 FNYEAQ, per germline. The CDR3 spans 15 residues. With V trimmed by 2 bases and J by 7 bases, 7 bases remained unmatched. The CDR3 DNA is TGTGCCAGCAGCTTAAAGGTGACAGGGGATAATGAGCAGTTCTTC. It codes for CASSLKVTGDNEQFF. The full variable domain, with the rest looked up from reference TRBV7-6 and TRBJ2-1, is GAGVSQSPRYKVTKRGQDVALRCDPISGHVSLYWYRQALGQGPEFLTYFNYEAQQDKSGLPNDRFSAERPEGSISTLTIQRTEQRDSAMYRCASSLKVTGDNEQFFGPGTRLTVL.

The chain carries TRBV11-2 and TRBJ1-4; a possible D gene is TRBD1 (6 bases). The CDR3 runs 15 residues. In germline, CDR1 is SGHAT, CDR2 FQNNGV. V was shortened by 7 bases and J by 7 bases, with 19 bases between the two germline ends. CDR3 in DNA: TGTGCCAGCAACCATCCGGGACATAGAGGTGAAAAACTGTTTTTT. Protein product: CASNHPGHRGEKLFF.

This clone was seen a single time. V usage is TRBV27 and J usage is TRBJ2-1; 8 bases match TRBD2. From germline, CDR1 is MNHEY and CDR2 SMNVEV (reference sequence). The CDR3 spans 14 residues. V dropped 7 bases and J dropped 7; count of bases not matched to a gene: 9. The CDR3 reads CASTLYSGSNEQFF. The CDR3 DNA is TGTGCCAGCACCCTATACAGCGGGAGTAATGAGCAGTTCTTC.

The V gene is TRBV29-1, the J gene TRBJ2-3, with 7 positions matching TRBD2. The CDR3 has 12 amino acids. After removal of 7 bases from V and 5 bases from J, the junction contained 6 bases not matched to a gene. Germline loops: CDR1 SQVTM, CDR2 ANQGSEA. The CDR3 region is CSARLAQDTQYF. In DNA form, the CDR3 reads TGCAGCGCCCGACTAGCACAAGATACGCAGTATTTT.

The chain has TRBV5-1 and TRBJ2-7; D possibly corresponds to TRBD1 (6 bases). There are 14 residues in the CDR3. CDR1 and CDR2 from the germline V gene are SGHRS and YFSETQ. The V end lost 6 bases, the J end lost 4 bases, and 17 bases lay between the germline ends. The CDR3 DNA is TGCGCCAGCACACCCACAGGGCAGGGGTACGAGCAGTACTTC. Translated, it gives CASTPTGQGYEQYF.

This clone appeared once. The CDR3 protein is CASSSQGVEAKNIQYF. In DNA, the CDR3 is TGTGCCAGCAGCTCCCAGGGGGTTGAAGCCAAAAACATTCAGTACTTC. This rearrangement joins TRBV7-9 to TRBJ2-4; TRBD1 agrees at 7 bases. Germline-derived CDR1 and CDR2 are SEHNR and FQNEAQ (reference sequence). Germline trimming cut 4 bases from V and 0 bases from J; bases unmatched to any gene: 6. The CDR3 contains 16 residues.

This chain uses TRBV27 with TRBJ2-1; TRBD2 matches 8 bases. CDR1 is MNHEY and CDR2 is SMNVEV in the germline V gene (reference sequence). After removal of 8 bases from V and 5 bases from J, the junction contained 8 bases not matched to a gene. The CDR3 has 14 residues. The CDR3 loop reads CASSSGGPNNEQFF. CDR3 nucleotides: TGTGCCAGCTCGTCGGGAGGGCCGAACAATGAGCAGTTCTTC.

Points on this clone: In the same sample, other DNA sequences code for this CDR3. V is TRBV6-5 and J is TRBJ2-7, with D possibly being TRBD2 (5 bases). The CDR3 loop spans 13 amino acids. Trimming removed 6 bases from V and 2 bases from J, with 11 bases in between. Germline V lookup: CDR1 MNHEY, CDR2 SVGAGI. CDR3 region: CASSPGVAYEQYF. Here the CDR3 DNA reads TGTGCCAGCAGCCCCGGGGTCGCCTACGAGCAGTACTTC.

The J gene is TRBJ2-4, the V gene TRBV27, with D tentatively TRBD1 or TRBD2 (5 bases each). The germline V and J ends were trimmed by 3 bases and 6 bases, with 9 bases remaining between them. CDR3 length: 13 amino acids. The germline gives CDR1 MNHEY, CDR2 SMNVEV (reference sequence). CDR3 DNA: TGTGCCAGCAGTTTCCTCGGGACAAACATTCAGTACTTC. Encoded protein: CASSFLGTNIQYF.

V and J are TRBV27 and TRBJ1-2; D is undetermined. In germline, CDR1 is MNHEY, CDR2 SMNVEV (reference sequence). The CDR3 covers 15 residues. V was shortened by 6 bases and J by 5 bases, with 19 bases between the two germline ends. The chain's CDR3 is CASRTGWGTVYGYTF. CDR3 bases: TGTGCCAGCAGAACCGGCTGGGGAACAGTTTATGGCTACACCTTC.

This chain links TRBV2 with TRBJ2-7; D call uncertain. The CDR3 extends over 12 amino acids. From germline, CDR1 is SNHLY and CDR2 FYNNEI. V was clipped by 4 bases and J by 2 bases, with 6 bases between them. In DNA, the CDR3 is TGTGCCAGCAGTGCCGTAACCTACGAGCAGTACTTC. It encodes CASSAVTYEQYF.

On this clone: The germline gene is not matched at one end of the junction; a read error may be the cause. The V gene is TRBV7-3, the J gene TRBJ2-7; D gene ambiguous. Germline assignment: CDR1 SGHTA and CDR2 FQGTGA. The CDR3 length is 13 residues. CDR3 region: CASSIPGVYEEHF. The CDR3 DNA is TGTGCCAGCAGCATCCCAGGAGTCTACGAGGAACACTTC.

This sequence joins TRBV7-9 and TRBJ2-2; 12 positions match TRBD1. CDR1 and CDR2 (germline): SEHNR, FQNEAQ (reference sequence). The V segment lost 6 bases and the J segment 7 bases; nucleotides outside the gene matches: 6. This CDR3 is 15 amino acids long. CDR3 DNA sequence: TGTGCCAGCAGTGGGACAGGGGGCGCGTACGGGGAGCTGTTTTTT. As protein: CASSGTGGAYGELFF.

Concerning this clone: Different DNA sequences within this sample yield the same CDR3. The rearrangement links TRBV10-1 to TRBJ2-7; D gene uncertain. The CDR3 runs 13 residues. The V end was cut by 3 bases, the J end by 1 base, with 7 bases between. In germline, CDR1 is WNHNN, CDR2 SYGVQD (reference sequence). The CDR3 DNA reads as TGCGCCAGCAGTGAAGGGCAGTCCTACGAGCAGTACTTC. Its translation is CASSEGQSYEQYF.

The chain uses TRBV13 and TRBJ2-3; TRBD2 is a possible D gene (5 bases). This CDR3 is built from 15 residues. CDR1 and CDR2 (germline): PRHDT, FYEKMQ (reference sequence). Deletions cut 5 bases from V and 0 bases from J, with 12 bases between. This CDR3 is CASSRRGPSTDTQYF. Written as DNA, the CDR3 is TGTGCCAGCAGCCGCCGGGGTCCTAGCACAGATACGCAGTATTTT.

The CDR3 region has the DNA TGTGCCAGCAGCGGTACAGGGGCGGCCACTGAAGCTTTCTTT. Translated: CASSGTGAATEAFF. This sequence joins TRBV9 and TRBJ1-1; TRBD1 aligns across 7 bases. Trimming took 3 bases from V and 4 from J; bases not matched to a gene: 6. The CDR3 length is 14 residues. Germline loops: CDR1 SGDLS, CDR2 YYNGEE.

About this clone itself: This same CDR3 is encoded by further DNA sequences in the sample. This chain connects TRBV19 to TRBJ2-7; possible D gene TRBD1, 6 bases. CDR1 is LNHDA, CDR2 SQIVND, per germline (reference sequence). The CDR3 is made up of 14 amino acids. The germline V and J ends were trimmed by 6 bases and 0 bases, with 12 bases remaining between them. The CDR3 reads CASSITGNSYEQYF. DNA of the CDR3: TGTGCCAGTAGCATTACAGGGAACTCCTACGAGCAGTACTTC.

This chain uses TRBV5-6 with TRBJ2-1, with 8 bases matching TRBD2. V lost 0 bases and J lost 7; bases outside the gene matches: 6. Germline CDR1 SGHDT, CDR2 YYEEEE. The CDR3 length is 15 residues. The CDR3 DNA follows: TGTGCCAGCAGCTTGGGGGATAGCGGGGTTAATGAGCAGTTCTTC. Its translation is CASSLGDSGVNEQFF.

J is TRBJ2-1 and V is TRBV11-2, with D unclear. Trimming shortened V by 6 bases and J by 5 bases, and 17 bases separated the two germline ends. CDR1 and CDR2 (germline): SGHAT, FQNNGV. The CDR3 runs to 15 residues. CDR3: CASRSLVVLDNEQFF. CDR3 nucleotide sequence: TGTGCCAGCAGGTCTCTGGTGGTTCTGGACAATGAGCAGTTCTTC.

The chain carries TRBV6-4 and TRBJ2-7, with TRBD1 as a possible D gene (5 bases). V was clipped by 3 bases and J by 3 bases, with 15 bases between them. Germline-derived CDR1 and CDR2 are MRHNA and SNTAGT. The CDR3 contains 15 residues. The CDR3 coding sequence is TGTGCCAGCAGTGAAGACAGCTCCCTATTCTACGAGCAGTACTTC. The encoded protein is CASSEDSSLFYEQYF.

V is TRBV6-5 and J is TRBJ2-3, with 8 bases identical to TRBD2. V was clipped by 4 bases and J by 6 bases; unmatched bases: 9. The CDR3 loop spans 15 amino acids. Germline V gene sequence: CDR1 MNHEY, CDR2 SVGAGI. The CDR3 DNA reads as TGTGCCAGCAGTTCAGCAGCGGGAGCCTCTGATACGCAGTATTTT. Translated: CASSSAAGASDTQYF.

This clone was found once. The genes are TRBV6-5 and TRBJ1-1, with TRBD1 identical over 7 bases. This CDR3 is 15 amino acids long. The V segment lost 4 bases and the J segment 1 base; nucleotides outside the gene matches: 6. Germline loops: CDR1 MNHEY, CDR2 SVGAGI. CDR3 protein: CASSLQGLGNTEAFF. CDR3 nucleotide sequence: TGTGCCAGCAGTTTACAGGGGCTGGGGAACACTGAAGCTTTCTTT.

This clone was counted a few times. CDR3 residues: CASREGQLFVGYTF. The CDR3 coding sequence is TGTGCCAGCAGGGAAGGACAGCTCTTCGTTGGCTACACCTTC. The chain couples TRBV5-6 to TRBJ1-2, with D perhaps TRBD1 (6 bases). The CDR3 loop spans 14 amino acids. Trimming stripped 5 bases from V and 7 bases from J, with 18 bases between. Germline loops: CDR1 SGHDT, CDR2 YYEEEE.

J is TRBJ2-1 and V is TRBV7-3; D remains ambiguous. The CDR3 spans 14 residues. Germline CDR1 SGHTA, CDR2 FQGTGA. Trimming removed 5 bases at V and 0 bases at J, with 8 bases between. The CDR3 bases are TGTGCCAGCAGCCCCAGTAGCTCCTACAATGAGCAGTTCTTC. Its protein product is CASSPSSSYNEQFF.

Note on this clone: Different DNA sequences within this sample yield the same CDR3. V is TRBV27 and J is TRBJ1-5; D gene uncertain. Germline-derived CDR1 and CDR2 are MNHEY and SMNVEV (reference sequence). Trimming left V 2 bases short and J 7 bases short, with 9 bases between. The CDR3 covers 13 residues. The CDR3 sequence: CASSLGLGQPQHF. In nucleotides, the CDR3 is TGTGCCAGCAGTTTAGGCCTCGGCCAGCCCCAGCATTTT.

The chain links TRBV1 to TRBJ1-2. TRBV1 represents a pseudogene. The CDR3 covers 16 residues. The CDR3 reads CTSSRIRPSLWNGYTF. In nucleotides, the CDR3 is TGCACCAGCAGCCGAATAAGACCGTCTCTGTGGAATGGCTACACCTTC.

The rearrangement uses TRBV4-1 and TRBJ2-5, with TRBD2 matching over 11 bases. The CDR3 runs to 18 residues. Germline CDR1 and CDR2: MGHRA and YSYEKL. V was pared by 0 bases and J by 3 bases, with 9 bases of the junction left unmatched. The CDR3 DNA is TGCGCCAGCAGCCAAGAAGAACTAGCGGGGGATAGGGAAGAGACCCAGTACTTC. The encoded protein is CASSQEELAGDREETQYF.

Points on this clone: Other DNA sequences in this sample translate to the same CDR3. The chain carries TRBV6-5 and TRBJ2-1, with 7 nucleotides matching TRBD2. Trimming cost V 2 bases and J 1 base; bases outside gene matches: 2. CDR3 size: 15 residues. Germline V gene sequence: CDR1 MNHEY, CDR2 SVGAGI. The CDR3 here is CASSYEGGSYNEQFF. The CDR3 DNA follows: TGTGCCAGCAGTTACGAGGGAGGGTCCTACAATGAGCAGTTCTTC.